This TCR beta chain was recorded in a study of beta chain features in type 1 diabetes. Findings and limits, study-wide: Type 1 diabetes patients had VDJ junctions that carried fewer insertions and more deletions. Type 1 diabetes patients had moderately but significantly shorter TCRB CDR3s in all four CD4+ subsets. cDNA sequencing could over-represent cells with high TCR expression.

Germline V gene sequence: CDR1 LNHDA, CDR2 SQIVND (reference sequence). The CDR3 loop spans 11 amino acids. V was pared by 7 bases and J by 5 bases, with 8 bases between. Averaging around 120 mL, one heparinised blood draw was given by each donor. This clone was counted only a few times. What it recognizes is unknown. The study reverse transcribed the entire isolated RNA, so it sequenced expressed TCRB transcripts. TCRdb keeps only in-frame clones here, not all; method: immunoSEQ multiplex PCR. This table has 300,000 or so clones, about 13% appearing once. Material for sequencing was naive CD4+ T cells from blood. This rearrangement joins TRBV19 to TRBJ1-1; the D is unclear. The TCR comes from a young woman with type 1 diabetes. CDR3 sequence reads: CASTRGTEAFF. The CDR3 DNA sequence: TGTGCCAGTACGCGGGGAACTGAAGCTTTCTTT.